This T cell receptor beta chain was observed in a study of blood T cell repertoires in COVID-19 (TCRdb year 2020). Regarding the complete study: Collaborator samples came from the United States, Italy and Spain and covered acute and convalescent phases of COVID-19. Where HLA class I and class II types were available, the types were taken from metadata supplied by the sample provider, not from assay-based typing. The prospective study material was composed of cDNA or gDNA derived from T cells, B-cell-depleted T cells, or PBMCs. Nearly every sample came with metadata listing a de-identified subject ID, COVID-19 status, age in years and sex. The repertoires were released in a freely available public database intended as a resource for research on the immune response to SARS-CoV-2. Deeply sampled blood TCRbeta repertoires from subjects exposed to, actively infected with, or recovered from COVID-19 were included in the dataset. The samples were drawn from two sources: the first 160 participants of the ongoing ImmuneRACE study, and 1,254 subjects contributed by 6 global collaborators.

The germline V gene provides CDR1 SGHNT and CDR2 YENEEA. The germline ends are 17 bases apart after V is trimmed by 5 bases and J by 5 bases. Taken from cysteine to phenylalanine, the CDR3 has 15 residues. The kept DNA is CDR3 alone, 45 bases in frame from the first base. In Seattle, one collaborating source enrolled patients while the infection was active and tracked those patients longitudinally over the course of disease. Collaborating institutions collected whole blood in K2EDTA tubes following their own protocols. For TCRbeta analysis, collaborators shipped samples as frozen whole blood, isolated PBMCs, or DNA extracted from either of those sample types. A note on this clone: The clone's antigen remains unknown. No quality values exist for individual bases; no much larger clone is one base distant.

What the research found in general, with its limitations: How much clinical and demographic metadata was included differed by source and by participant, and the metadata was provided uncurated.

The immunoSEQ Assay, a bias-controlled multiplex PCR, was used to amplify TCRbeta CDR3 regions from genomic DNA. As for how the authors treated the data: Within the assay, amplification of reference gene primers was used to estimate how many nucleated cells each sample contained. Sequence reads were collapsed and filtered to measure the absolute abundance of every unique TCRbeta CDR3 rearrangement. For each sample, productive Simpson clonality was calculated as the square root of Simpson's diversity index across productive rearrangements. Sourced from immuneACCESS, this table was stored by TCRdb with only in-frame sequences that have V and J called. A share of the clones is absent; for the studies checked, an unresolved V gene accounts for under half, and the remainder has no known explanation. V and J calls and clone size are as listed in that table; D and trimming were resolved from the DNA. The sample has 250,000 to 400,000 clones on record, about nine tenths of them singletons. The top ten clonotypes cover roughly 2.9% of the sample.

The sequenced material came from peripheral blood. The V gene is TRBV11-3 and the J gene is TRBJ2-3; 6 matching bases give a weak D call of TRBD2. This receptor was obtained from a woman aged 25 to 39 with COVID-19, enrolled during active disease. The nucleotide sequence is TGTGCCAGCAGCCACCGGGGGAGCGGAGGAGATACGCAGTATTTT. Its amino acids are CASSHRGSGGDTQYF.